The rows below give T cell receptor beta chains drawn from one sample of a study of blood T cells in healthy people across ages. From the 5' RACE reads, TCRdb called clonotypes with MiXCR, one entry per CDR3 protein. Of some 1,500,000 distinct CDR3 sequences in the sample, approximately 39% are singletons; the top ten hold under 5%. What was sequenced was blood. These receptors all stem from a woman aged 18 to 35 in good health. The CDR3 runs from the conserved cysteine through the conserved F or W. The order of the fields is clone size, D gene, V gene, J gene, CDR3 DNA, CDR3 protein. The D gene is left open where the match is weak. Clone size is not always given. Where it is, it says once, few, many or a class for expanded clones.

clone_size: few
d_call: .
v_call: TRBV20-1
j_call: TRBJ2-1
cdr3_nt: TGCAGTGCTAACGGGGGAGATAATGAGCAGTTCTTC
cdr3_aa: CSANGGDNEQFF

clone_size: .
d_call: .
v_call: TRBV7-2
j_call: TRBJ2-1
cdr3_nt: TGTGCCAGCAGCCCGCGCTGGCCTGGATACAATGAGCAGTTCTTC
cdr3_aa: CASSPRWPGYNEQFF

clone_size: .
d_call: .
v_call: TRBV4-3
j_call: TRBJ2-3
cdr3_nt: TGCGCCAGCAGCCATTTTAGCGGCACTAGCACAGATACGCAGTATTTT
cdr3_aa: CASSHFSGTSTDTQYF

clone_size: many
d_call: TRBD1
v_call: TRBV5-5
j_call: TRBJ2-3
cdr3_nt: TGTGCCAGCAGCTTGGCCGCAGGGACAGTTCGGGGAGATACGCAGTATTTT
cdr3_aa: CASSLAAGTVRGDTQYF

clone_size: many
d_call: .
v_call: TRBV4-1
j_call: TRBJ2-3
cdr3_nt: TGCGCCAGCAGCCATCAACCGGGACAAGGTTTAAATACGCAGTATTTT
cdr3_aa: CASSHQPGQGLNTQYF

clone_size: .
d_call: .
v_call: TRBV7-9
j_call: TRBJ2-5
cdr3_nt: TGTGCCAGCAGCTTTAGGCGACAGACCGTACAAGAGACCCAGTACTTC
cdr3_aa: CASSFRRQTVQETQYF

clone_size: .
d_call: .
v_call: TRBV20-1
j_call: TRBJ2-1
cdr3_nt: TGCAGTGCTAGAGCCGGTAATGAGCAGTTCTTC
cdr3_aa: CSARAGNEQFF

clone_size: once
d_call: .
v_call: TRBV7-2
j_call: TRBJ1-1
cdr3_nt: TGTGCCAGCAGCTTAGGGGTACAGTTCCCCACTGAAGCTTTCTTT
cdr3_aa: CASSLGVQFPTEAFF

clone_size: .
d_call: TRBD1
v_call: TRBV29-1
j_call: TRBJ1-5
cdr3_nt: TGCAGCGTTTCCAGAGACAGGGACCAGCCCCAGCATTTT
cdr3_aa: CSVSRDRDQPQHF

clone_size: few
d_call: .
v_call: TRBV30
j_call: TRBJ2-1
cdr3_nt: TGTGCCACCACAGAAACCTACAATGAGCAGTTCTTC
cdr3_aa: CATTETYNEQFF

clone_size: .
d_call: .
v_call: TRBV20-1
j_call: TRBJ1-1
cdr3_nt: TGCAGTGCAAGGAACAGGGTAAAGGGCACTGAAGCTTTCTTT
cdr3_aa: CSARNRVKGTEAFF

clone_size: .
d_call: .
v_call: TRBV4-1
j_call: TRBJ1-5
cdr3_nt: TGCGCCAGCAGCCAAGGGGCGGAGGGCCCACACAATCAGCCCCAGCATTTT
cdr3_aa: CASSQGAEGPHNQPQHF

clone_size: .
d_call: .
v_call: TRBV24-1
j_call: TRBJ2-1
cdr3_nt: TGTGCCACCAGTGAGCGGTACGTAAGCAATGAGCAGTTCTTC
cdr3_aa: CATSERYVSNEQFF

clone_size: .
d_call: .
v_call: TRBV5-1
j_call: TRBJ2-1
cdr3_nt: TGCGCCAGCAGCTTGAGGGAGGTCCACAATGAGCAGTTCTTC
cdr3_aa: CASSLREVHNEQFF

clone_size: .
d_call: .
v_call: TRBV15
j_call: TRBJ2-1
cdr3_nt: TGTGCCACCAGCAGAGGGCAGGTCTATGCGCAGTTCTTC
cdr3_aa: CATSRGQVYAQFF

clone_size: .
d_call: .
v_call: TRBV6-5
j_call: TRBJ2-2
cdr3_nt: TGTGCCAGCAGTTACCCGGGCCAGGAGGGGGTGAACACCGGGGAGCTGTTTTTT
cdr3_aa: CASSYPGQEGVNTGELFF

clone_size: few
d_call: .
v_call: TRBV7-9
j_call: TRBJ2-7
cdr3_nt: TGTGCCAGCAGCTTTGCCGATACCTACGAGCAGTACTTC
cdr3_aa: CASSFADTYEQYF

clone_size: .
d_call: .
v_call: TRBV7-8
j_call: TRBJ1-1
cdr3_nt: TGTGCCAGCAGCTTAATATCCGGACAGCTCATGAACACTGAAGCTTTCTTT
cdr3_aa: CASSLISGQLMNTEAFF

clone_size: .
d_call: .
v_call: TRBV6-2/TRBV6-3
j_call: TRBJ2-2
cdr3_nt: TGTGCCAGCAGTCAAAACAGGGTTACCGGGGAGCTGTTTTTT
cdr3_aa: CASSQNRVTGELFF

clone_size: once
d_call: TRBD1
v_call: TRBV2
j_call: TRBJ1-5
cdr3_nt: TGTGCCAGCAGTGAGGACCGGACAGGGAGTCAGCCCCAGCATTTT
cdr3_aa: CASSEDRTGSQPQHF

clone_size: .
d_call: TRBD1
v_call: TRBV6-6
j_call: TRBJ1-2
cdr3_nt: TGTGCCAGCAGTCCTCCCCCGACAGGGATTTATGGCTACACCTTC
cdr3_aa: CASSPPPTGIYGYTF

clone_size: .
d_call: .
v_call: TRBV7-9
j_call: TRBJ2-2
cdr3_nt: TGTGCCAGCAGCTTGATTGAAGTCGGGGAGCTGTTTTTT
cdr3_aa: CASSLIEVGELFF

clone_size: .
d_call: .
v_call: TRBV29-1
j_call: TRBJ2-7
cdr3_nt: TGCAGCGTTGAAGGTCGGGACGGACCGTTCGGCGAGCAGTACTTC
cdr3_aa: CSVEGRDGPFGEQYF

clone_size: .
d_call: .
v_call: TRBV6-1
j_call: TRBJ2-7
cdr3_nt: TGTGCCTGGGGTGATTATGGCGAGCAGTACTTC
cdr3_aa: CAWGDYGEQYF

clone_size: .
d_call: TRBD2
v_call: TRBV29-1
j_call: TRBJ2-1
cdr3_nt: TGCAGCGTTGCGAAGCGGGAGGAGACCTACAATGAGCAGTTCTTC
cdr3_aa: CSVAKREETYNEQFF

clone_size: .
d_call: TRBD1
v_call: TRBV11-2
j_call: TRBJ2-5
cdr3_nt: TGTGCCAGCAGCCACCGGACAGGGGAATCGGAGACCCAGTACTTC
cdr3_aa: CASSHRTGESETQYF

clone_size: .
d_call: TRBD2
v_call: TRBV6-5
j_call: TRBJ2-1
cdr3_nt: TGTGCCAGCAGCTCCCCCAGCGGGGGCCACAATGAGCAGTTCTTC
cdr3_aa: CASSSPSGGHNEQFF

clone_size: .
d_call: .
v_call: TRBV20-1
j_call: TRBJ2-3
cdr3_nt: TGCAGTGCTGGAGCGCAGTGGACTGGAGATACGCAGTATTTT
cdr3_aa: CSAGAQWTGDTQYF

clone_size: .
d_call: .
v_call: TRBV4-1
j_call: TRBJ1-2
cdr3_nt: TGCGCCAGCAGCCAAGTAGGCGGCCAGGGGAGCTATGGCTACACCTTC
cdr3_aa: CASSQVGGQGSYGYTF

clone_size: .
d_call: TRBD2
v_call: TRBV4-1
j_call: TRBJ2-1
cdr3_nt: TGCGCCAGCAGCCCTCCGGGACTAGCGGGAGGGGTTAGCGAGCAGTTCTTC
cdr3_aa: CASSPPGLAGGVSEQFF

clone_size: .
d_call: .
v_call: TRBV4-1
j_call: TRBJ1-5
cdr3_nt: TGCGCCAGCAGCCAAGATGGGGGATGGAATCAGCCCCAGCATTTT
cdr3_aa: CASSQDGGWNQPQHF

clone_size: few
d_call: .
v_call: TRBV6-2/TRBV6-3
j_call: TRBJ2-5
cdr3_nt: TGTGCCATCAGGGGAGTAGCGGACCAAGAGACCCAGTACTTC
cdr3_aa: CAIRGVADQETQYF

clone_size: .
d_call: .
v_call: TRBV25-1
j_call: TRBJ2-1
cdr3_nt: TGTGCCAGCAGCCCATGGCCGGCCTTGGGAGAGAACAATGAGCAGTTCTTC
cdr3_aa: CASSPWPALGENNEQFF

clone_size: .
d_call: TRBD1
v_call: TRBV27
j_call: TRBJ2-7
cdr3_nt: TGTGCCAGCAGTCCGGACAGGATCTACGAGCAGTACTTC
cdr3_aa: CASSPDRIYEQYF

clone_size: .
d_call: .
v_call: TRBV12-3/TRBV12-4
j_call: TRBJ1-2
cdr3_nt: TGTGCCAGCACCGGCGACTATTATGGCTACACCTTC
cdr3_aa: CASTGDYYGYTF